This T cell receptor beta chain derives from a study of shared clonotypes between healthy human individuals. Only a few counts were recorded for this clone. The target antigen is unknown. CDR1 and CDR2 from the germline V gene are SQVTM and ANQGSEA. V trimming: 6 bases; J trimming: 0 bases; junction bases outside the gene matches: 3. This CDR3 comprises 14 residues. The study ran the assay at deep level. Over several immunoSEQ plates, each subset's genomic DNA was distributed in even portions. The method was immunoSEQ multiplex PCR; TCRdb's version includes in-frame clones alone and lacks a portion of them. The sample lists about 2.1 million clones; roughly 91% were seen once. Naive CD8 cells, CD45RO-negative and positively selected for CCR7, excluded terminally differentiated effector memory CD45RA+ cells. Adults of Caucasian background living in Nashville, Tennessee made up all donors. Study-wide results and caveats: The study found 4.5% to 5% of naive CD4 clonotypes shared across several donors.

The chain has TRBV29-1 and TRBJ1-1; 11 nucleotides line up with TRBD1. This TCR was recovered from a man between 18 and 29 years old in good health. Some clones in this sample may be carry-over from other donors' samples. Specimen: naive CD8+ T cells from PBMCs. The CDR3 DNA follows: TGCAGCGTCGGACAGGGGGCGATGAACACTGAAGCTTTCTTT. Translated: CSVGQGAMNTEAFF.